This is a list of T cell receptor beta chains from one sample in a study of T cell responses to AZD1222 COVID-19 vaccine. The table came from immunoSEQ multiplex PCR; TCRdb's copy has only in-frame clones and leaves some out. Of 150,000 to 200,000 clones in the sample, around 92% were seen once. The sample was peripheral blood, taken on day 0 of AZD1222 vaccination. These receptors all stem from an adult in good health. The CDR3 runs from the conserved cysteine through the conserved F or W. The order of the fields is clone size, V gene, D gene, J gene, CDR3 protein, CDR3 DNA. A D gene is named only where the DNA matches it firmly. Size is omitted from some rows. Given values are once, few, many or a class for expanded clones.

abundance: -
v_gene: TRBV5-4
d_gene: TRBD1
j_gene: TRBJ1-1
CDR3aa: CASSLEQGAYTEAFF
CDR3nt: TGTGCCAGCAGCCTGGAACAGGGGGCTTACACTGAAGCTTTCTTT

abundance: once
v_gene: TRBV7-2
d_gene: -
j_gene: TRBJ2-7
CDR3aa: CASSASSAYEQYF
CDR3nt: TGTGCCAGCAGCGCCTCCTCCGCCTACGAGCAGTACTTC

abundance: -
v_gene: TRBV3-1/TRBV3-2
d_gene: -
j_gene: TRBJ2-2
CDR3aa: CATGRGKNTGELFF
CDR3nt: TGTGCCACCGGGCGGGGTAAAAACACCGGGGAGCTGTTTTTT

abundance: -
v_gene: TRBV25-1
d_gene: TRBD1
j_gene: TRBJ1-2
CDR3aa: CASSETGGSAGYTF
CDR3nt: TGTGCCAGCAGTGAGACAGGGGGATCAGCTGGCTACACCTTC

abundance: -
v_gene: TRBV28
d_gene: -
j_gene: TRBJ2-3
CDR3aa: CASSFGTRFGDTQYF
CDR3nt: TGTGCCAGCAGTTTCGGGACTCGGTTTGGAGATACGCAGTATTTT

abundance: -
v_gene: TRBV6-5
d_gene: -
j_gene: TRBJ1-2
CDR3aa: CASSYSVTTGYGYTF
CDR3nt: TGTGCCAGCAGTTACTCGGTGACAACAGGCTATGGCTACACCTTC

abundance: -
v_gene: TRBV7-9
d_gene: -
j_gene: TRBJ1-2
CDR3aa: CASSLVAGANYGYTF
CDR3nt: TGTGCCAGCAGCTTAGTCGCAGGGGCTAACTATGGCTACACCTTC

abundance: -
v_gene: TRBV10-3
d_gene: TRBD1
j_gene: TRBJ2-1
CDR3aa: CAIRPGQGLGNEQFF
CDR3nt: TGTGCCATCAGACCGGGACAGGGGTTGGGCAATGAGCAGTTCTTC

abundance: -
v_gene: TRBV4-1
d_gene: TRBD1
j_gene: TRBJ1-2
CDR3aa: CASSPGQGATDYGYTF
CDR3nt: TGCGCCAGCAGCCCCGGACAGGGGGCTACGGACTATGGCTACACCTTC

abundance: -
v_gene: TRBV7-6
d_gene: -
j_gene: TRBJ1-2
CDR3aa: CASSSRPSGQSNYGYTF
CDR3nt: TGTGCCAGCAGCTCACGGCCATCAGGACAGTCTAACTATGGCTACACCTTC

abundance: -
v_gene: TRBV6-5
d_gene: -
j_gene: TRBJ1-1
CDR3aa: CASSYGLGTEAFF
CDR3nt: TGTGCCAGCAGTTATGGGTTGGGGACTGAAGCTTTCTTT

abundance: -
v_gene: TRBV6-2/TRBV6-3
d_gene: -
j_gene: TRBJ1-2
CDR3aa: CASSYSRRGNFYGYTF
CDR3nt: TGTGCCAGCAGTTACTCTAGGAGAGGGAATTTCTATGGCTACACCTTC

abundance: -
v_gene: TRBV6-5
d_gene: -
j_gene: TRBJ1-4
CDR3aa: CASRKTQAVDEKLFF
CDR3nt: TGTGCCAGCAGAAAAACCCAGGCGGTAGACGAAAAACTGTTTTTT

abundance: -
v_gene: TRBV27
d_gene: -
j_gene: TRBJ2-7
CDR3aa: CASSPLPGAYEQYF
CDR3nt: TGTGCCAGCAGTCCCCTGCCCGGGGCCTACGAGCAGTACTTC

abundance: -
v_gene: TRBV2
d_gene: TRBD2
j_gene: TRBJ2-7
CDR3aa: CASSEPKGLAGVKYEQYF
CDR3nt: TGTGCCAGCAGTGAACCCAAGGGACTAGCGGGAGTGAAATACGAGCAGTACTTC

abundance: -
v_gene: TRBV18
d_gene: -
j_gene: TRBJ2-3
CDR3aa: CASSPSGTDTQYF
CDR3nt: TGTGCCAGCTCACCCTCAGGCACAGATACGCAGTATTTT

abundance: -
v_gene: TRBV7-8
d_gene: TRBD1
j_gene: TRBJ1-1
CDR3aa: CASSLPGTGLPGEAFF
CDR3nt: TGTGCCAGCAGCTTACCCGGGACAGGGCTACCTGGTGAAGCTTTCTTT

abundance: -
v_gene: TRBV19
d_gene: -
j_gene: TRBJ2-1
CDR3aa: CASGQGGSYNEQFF
CDR3nt: TGTGCCAGTGGTCAGGGGGGCTCCTACAATGAGCAGTTCTTC

abundance: -
v_gene: TRBV11-2
d_gene: -
j_gene: TRBJ2-2
CDR3aa: CASSRPGRIGTRELFF
CDR3nt: TGTGCCAGCAGCCGACCGGGGAGGATCGGGACCCGGGAGCTGTTTTTT

abundance: -
v_gene: TRBV20-1
d_gene: -
j_gene: TRBJ1-2
CDR3aa: CSASLGANGYTF
CDR3nt: TGCAGTGCTAGTTTGGGCGCTAATGGCTACACCTTC

abundance: -
v_gene: TRBV6-4
d_gene: -
j_gene: TRBJ2-6
CDR3aa: CASSDSQYSGANVLTF
CDR3nt: TGTGCCAGCAGTGACTCCCAGTACTCTGGGGCCAACGTCCTGACTTTC

abundance: -
v_gene: TRBV6-5
d_gene: -
j_gene: TRBJ1-2
CDR3aa: CASATRGGNYGYTF
CDR3nt: TGTGCCAGCGCTACCCGGGGGGGCAACTATGGCTACACCTTC

abundance: -
v_gene: TRBV12-3/TRBV12-4
d_gene: -
j_gene: TRBJ2-7
CDR3aa: CASSPQTEPEQYF
CDR3nt: TGTGCCAGCAGTCCTCAGACAGAACCCGAGCAGTACTTC

abundance: -
v_gene: TRBV7-9
d_gene: -
j_gene: TRBJ2-2
CDR3aa: CASTTAERELFF
CDR3nt: TGTGCCAGCACCACCGCGGAGCGGGAGCTGTTTTTT